This T cell receptor beta chain was documented in a study of blood T cell repertoires in COVID-19. Turning to the study itself: In each case, the material was cDNA or gDNA derived from T cells, B-cell-depleted T cells, or PBMCs.

Per the original methods: Amplifying reference gene primers gave estimates of nucleated cell counts. Clones were sequenced by immunoSEQ multiplex PCR, and TCRdb holds only the in-frame ones, with some missing. V and J calls and clone size come straight from that table; D and trimming were deduced from the DNA. The sample includes hundreds of thousands of clones, around 87% of them seen just once. Germline assignment: CDR1 SNHLY and CDR2 FYNNEI. With 4 bases clipped from V and 4 bases from J, the junction kept 1 base outside the gene matches. This CDR3 has 13 amino acids. The source of this sequence is a human donor in a cohort sampled during active COVID-19. The chain couples TRBV2 to TRBJ1-3; 7 bases line up with TRBD1. What was sequenced was peripheral blood. CDR3 amino acids: CASSVTGGNTIYF. CDR3 in DNA: TGTGCCAGCAGTGTGACAGGGGGAAACACCATATATTTT. The complete variable domain, with remaining parts taken from reference TRBV2 and TRBJ1-3, reads EPEVTQTPSHQVTQMGQEVILRCVPISNHLYFYWYRQILGQKVEFLVSFYNNEISEKSEIFDDQFSVERPDGSNFTLKIRSTKLEDSAMYFCASSVTGGNTIYFGEGSWLTVV.